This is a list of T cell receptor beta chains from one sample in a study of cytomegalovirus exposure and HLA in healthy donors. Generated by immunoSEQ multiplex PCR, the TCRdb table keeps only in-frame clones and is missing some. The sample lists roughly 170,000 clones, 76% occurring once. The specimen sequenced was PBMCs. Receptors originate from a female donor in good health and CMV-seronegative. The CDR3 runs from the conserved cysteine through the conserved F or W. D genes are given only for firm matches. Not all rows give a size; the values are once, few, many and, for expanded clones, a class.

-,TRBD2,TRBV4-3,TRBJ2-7,TGCGCCAGCAGCCAAGATCCAGCGGGAGGGCTAGGGAACGAGCAGTACTTC,CASSQDPAGGLGNEQYF
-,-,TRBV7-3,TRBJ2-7,TGTGCCAGCAGCGCCTCGGGTTACGAGCAGTACTTC,CASSASGYEQYF
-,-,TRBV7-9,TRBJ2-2,TGTGCCAGCAGCTTAGAGGCTAGTGGGGAGCTGTTTTTT,CASSLEASGELFF
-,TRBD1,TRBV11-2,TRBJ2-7,TGTGCCAGCAGCAAAGGGGACAGGGGGTACGAGCAGTACTTC,CASSKGDRGYEQYF
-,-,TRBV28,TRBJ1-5,TGTGCCAGCAGTTTAGGAGGGTCCGGCAATCAGCCCCAGCATTTT,CASSLGGSGNQPQHF
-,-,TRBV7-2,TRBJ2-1,TGTGCCAGCAGCTTAGGCCTGGCAGGGCGAGGCGATGAGCAGTTCTTC,CASSLGLAGRGDEQFF
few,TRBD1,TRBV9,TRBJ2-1,TGTGCCAGCAGCGTTGGGACAGCCTCCTACAATGAGCAGTTCTTC,CASSVGTASYNEQFF
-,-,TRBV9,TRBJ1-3,TGTGCCAGCAGCGTAACCGGGTTTCCCAACTCTGGAAACACCATATATTTT,CASSVTGFPNSGNTIYF
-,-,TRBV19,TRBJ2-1,TGTGCCAGTAGTATTAGCGGATCCTACAATGAGCAGTTCTTC,CASSISGSYNEQFF
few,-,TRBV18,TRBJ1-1,TGTGCCAGCTCCCTTCAAGGGGAAATGAACACTGAAGCTTTCTTT,CASSLQGEMNTEAFF
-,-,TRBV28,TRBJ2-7,TGTGCCAGCAGTGCAAGGTGGACAAATTCAAGGGAGCAGTACTTC,CASSARWTNSREQYF
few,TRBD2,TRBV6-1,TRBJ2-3,TGTGCCAGCAGTGAAGGACTAGCGGGGGGGCCAGATACGCAGTATTTT,CASSEGLAGGPDTQYF
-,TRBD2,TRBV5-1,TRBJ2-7,TGCGCCAGCAGCTTGAATCTAGCGGGACCATACGAGCAGTACTTC,CASSLNLAGPYEQYF
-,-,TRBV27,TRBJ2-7,TGTGCCAGCAGTTTCGGCTACCAGGTGCAGTACTTC,CASSFGYQVQYF
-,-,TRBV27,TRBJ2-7,TGTGCCAGCAGTTTAGGAGGGGCAGGATACGAGCAGTACTTC,CASSLGGAGYEQYF
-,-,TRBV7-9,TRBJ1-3,TGTGCCAGCAGCTCTCCCTCCGGTAGGGACACTGGAAACACCATATATTTT,CASSSPSGRDTGNTIYF
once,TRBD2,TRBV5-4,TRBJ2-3,TGTGCCAGCAGCAAAGGGACTAGCGGGTTTATAGATACGCAGTATTTT,CASSKGTSGFIDTQYF
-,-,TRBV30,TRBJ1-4,TGTGCCTGGAACGCCCACAGCTTTCGAAATGAAAAACTGTTTTTT,CAWNAHSFRNEKLFF
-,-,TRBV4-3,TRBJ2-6,TGCGCCAGCAGCCAAGATCACAGATCCGATGGGGCCAACGGCCTGACTTTC,CASSQDHRSDGANGLTF
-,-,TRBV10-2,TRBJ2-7,TGCGCCAGCAGGTACCCACTAGCTTACGAGCAGTACTTC,CASRYPLAYEQYF
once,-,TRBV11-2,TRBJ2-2,TGTGCCAGCAGCTTAAAAGGGGGGGTTTCTCAATACACCGGGGAGCTGTTTTTT,CASSLKGGVSQYTGELFF
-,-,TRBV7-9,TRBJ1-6,TGTGCCAGCAGCTTAAATGGAGGCCTCCTTTCACCCCTCCACTTT,CASSLNGGLLSPLHF
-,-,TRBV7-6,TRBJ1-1,TGTGCCAGCAGCAAGGAGCAGAACACTGAAGCTTTCTTT,CASSKEQNTEAFF
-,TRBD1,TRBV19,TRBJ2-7,TGTGCCAGTAGTTCTCCCCAGGACAGGGTCACCTCCCACGAGCAGTACTTC,CASSSPQDRVTSHEQYF
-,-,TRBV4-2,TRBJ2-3,TGTGCCAGCAGCCAGCACGGGAGCAGCACAGATACGCAGTATTTT,CASSQHGSSTDTQYF
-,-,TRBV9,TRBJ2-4,TGTGCCAGCAGCGACACCAGGTTTCAAAACATTCAGTACTTC,CASSDTRFQNIQYF
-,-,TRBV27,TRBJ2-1,TGTGCCAGCAGTTTAGAGGGTCGCGGTGAGCAGTTCTTC,CASSLEGRGEQFF
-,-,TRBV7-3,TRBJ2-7,TGTGCCAGCAGCTTTCCTGGGGGCGAGCAGTACTTC,CASSFPGGEQYF
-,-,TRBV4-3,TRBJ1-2,TGCGCCAGCAGCCAAAGTGATTCGGGGGGCTACACCTTC,CASSQSDSGGYTF
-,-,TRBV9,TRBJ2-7,TGTGCCAGCAGCCAAGGCGGGACAGTCCCCTCCGACGAGCAGTACTTC,CASSQGGTVPSDEQYF
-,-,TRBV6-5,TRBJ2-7,TGTGCCAGCAGCCCTAGGCGGGACTCCTACGAGCAGTACTTC,CASSPRRDSYEQYF
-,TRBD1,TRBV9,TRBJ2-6,TGTGCCAGCAGCGTAGAGGGACAGGGGGCCCCTGGGGCCAACGGCCTGACTTTC,CASSVEGQGAPGANGLTF
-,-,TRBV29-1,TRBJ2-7,TGCAGCGTACAAGCCCTGGGCAGGGGAGAGGGATACGAGCAGTACTTC,CSVQALGRGEGYEQYF
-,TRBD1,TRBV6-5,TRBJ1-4,TGTGCCAGCAGATCCTCCGGGACAGGACTTGAAAAACTGTTTTTT,CASRSSGTGLEKLFF
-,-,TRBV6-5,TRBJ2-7,TGTGCCAGCAGTTACGCGAGGACTACATACGAGCAGTACTTC,CASSYARTTYEQYF
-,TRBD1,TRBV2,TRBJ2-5,TGTGCCAGCAGCAGGACAGGGGGCGAGACCCAGTACTTC,CASSRTGGETQYF
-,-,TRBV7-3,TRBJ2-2,TGTGCCAGCAGCTTCGATGGGCAGGGCACCGGGGAGCTGTTTTTT,CASSFDGQGTGELFF
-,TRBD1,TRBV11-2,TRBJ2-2,TGTGCCAGCAGTTTGACAGGGGATACGAACACCGGGGAGCTGTTTTTT,CASSLTGDTNTGELFF
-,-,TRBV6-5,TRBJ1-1,TGTGCCAGCAGTTACTCTCCGGGAGGTGTGAACACTGAAGCTTTCTTT,CASSYSPGGVNTEAFF
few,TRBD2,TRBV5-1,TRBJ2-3,TGCGCCAGCGCCGGGGGGGGCCCCACAGATACGCAGTATTTT,CASAGGGPTDTQYF
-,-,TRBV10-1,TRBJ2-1,TGCGCCAGCAAGCAGGCCCAATTATGCTCCCATAACAATGAGCAGTTCTTC,CASKQAQLCSHNNEQFF
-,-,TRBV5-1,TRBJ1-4,TGCGCCAGCAGCCTTATACGACAGCCGTGGGGAGAAAAACTGTTTTTT,CASSLIRQPWGEKLFF
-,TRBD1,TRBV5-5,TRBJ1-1,TGTGCCAGCAGCCGACAGGGCAGGAACACTGAAGCTTTCTTT,CASSRQGRNTEAFF
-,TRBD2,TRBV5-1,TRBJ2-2,TGCGCCAGCAGCTTGGGACTAGCGACCATTTTAACCGGGGAGCTGTTTTTT,CASSLGLATILTGELFF
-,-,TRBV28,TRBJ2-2,TGTGCCAGCACCTCTAGAAACACCGGGGAGCTGTTTTTT,CASTSRNTGELFF
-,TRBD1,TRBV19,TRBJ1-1,TGTGCCAGCCACAGGGGGTCACTCACACAAGGTACAGCTTTCTTT,CASHRGSLTQGTAFF
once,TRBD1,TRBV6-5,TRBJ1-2,TGTGCCAGCAGGAGGACAGGGGGAAACTATGGCTACACCTTC,CASRRTGGNYGYTF
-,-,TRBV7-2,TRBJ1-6,TGTGCCAGCAAAGGGGCCTATAATTCACCCCTCCACTTT,CASKGAYNSPLHF
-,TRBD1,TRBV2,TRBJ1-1,TGTGCCAGCAGGGGGGACAGCTTCAACACTGAAGCTTTCTTT,CASRGDSFNTEAFF
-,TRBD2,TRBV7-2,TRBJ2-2,TGTGCCAGCAGCAGGACTAGCGGGGGGGCCGGGGAGCTGTTTTTT,CASSRTSGGAGELFF
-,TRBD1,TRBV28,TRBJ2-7,TGTGCCAGCAGTTTGACAGGGGAGACCTACGAGCAGTACTTC,CASSLTGETYEQYF
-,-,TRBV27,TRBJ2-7,TGTGCCAGCAGTTTATGTGCTAGCGAGGCCTACGAGCAGTACTTC,CASSLCASEAYEQYF
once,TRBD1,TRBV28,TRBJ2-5,TGTGCCAGCAGTCCCCCCTCGACAGGGGAAGCCCAGTACTTC,CASSPPSTGEAQYF